The 11 T cell receptor beta chains in this list originate from one sample, sequenced in a study of radiation and T cells in renal cell carcinoma. Time point in this sample: blood 4 weeks post-SBRT, at nephrectomy. As to treatment: 15 Gy SBRT to primary tumor, nephrectomy 4 weeks later. Profiled with immunoSEQ multiplex PCR; TCRdb holds only in-frame clones, not every one. This table holds 150,000 to 200,000 clones, roughly nine tenths found once. The sequences come from blood, collected from a patient whose treatment included radiotherapy and nephrectomy. The receptors shown here come from a woman aged 45-59 years with renal cell carcinoma.

The chain is built from TRBV19 and TRBJ2-7; no clear D gene. The germline V and J ends were trimmed by 5 bases and 0 bases, with 11 bases remaining between them. The CDR3 totals 14 residues. Germline V gene lookup returns CDR1 LNHDA and CDR2 SQIVND (reference sequence). CDR3 bases: TGTGCCAGTAGTCTTAGACTCGACTCCTACGAGCAGTACTTC. Its translation is CASSLRLDSYEQYF. The full variable domain, completed using reference TRBV19 and TRBJ2-7, is DGGITQSPKYLFRKEGQNVTLSCEQNLNHDAMYWYRQDPGQGLRLIYYSQIVNDFQKGDIAEGYSVSREKKESFPLTVTSAQKNPTAFYLCASSLRLDSYEQYFGPGTRLTVT.

This sequence joins TRBV7-2 and TRBJ2-5; 15 positions agree with TRBD2. This CDR3 is built from 16 residues. Germline CDR1 and CDR2: SGHTA and FQGNSA. V trimming: 4 bases; J trimming: 5 bases; junction bases outside the gene matches: 5. In nucleotides, the CDR3 is TGTGCCAGCAGCTGGACTAGCGGGGGGGCCCCGGAGACCCAGTACTTC. Its protein product is CASSWTSGGAPETQYF.

The rearrangement joins TRBV5-1 to TRBJ2-7; 10 nucleotides align to TRBD1. The V gene end was trimmed by 2 bases and the J gene end by 6 bases; junction bases not matched to a gene: 5. CDR3 length: 14 residues. Germline V lookup: CDR1 SGHRS, CDR2 YFSETQ. CDR3 loop: CASSFRDRGSEQYF. CDR3 bases: TGCGCCAGCAGCTTCCGGGACAGGGGAAGCGAGCAGTACTTC. Full variable domain (outside the CDR3, taken from reference TRBV5-1 and TRBJ2-7): KAGVTQTPRYLIKTRGQQVTLSCSPISGHRSVSWYQQTPGQGLQFLFEYFSETQRNKGNFPGRFSGRQFSNSRSEMNVSTLELGDSALYLCASSFRDRGSEQYFGPGTRLTVT.

This clone was recorded a few times. This chain joins TRBV5-1 and TRBJ1-1; D call uncertain. In germline, CDR1 is SGHRS, CDR2 YFSETQ. With 3 bases removed from V and 3 bases from J, the gap between germline ends came to 9 bases. The CDR3 is made up of 13 amino acids. The CDR3 DNA sequence: TGCGCCAGCAGCTCCGCGGTGGACACTGAAGCTTTCTTT. The encoded protein is CASSSAVDTEAFF.

This chain joins TRBV19 and TRBJ1-1; possibly TRBD1 for D (6 bases). The CDR3 length is 20 residues. V dropped 2 bases and J dropped 1 base, with 26 bases sitting between them. In germline, CDR1 is LNHDA, CDR2 SQIVND (reference sequence). CDR3 DNA sequence: TGTGCCAGTAGTATAAACAATCCCGGACGTCAGGGGCTAGGGAACACTGAAGCTTTCTTT. It encodes CASSINNPGRQGLGNTEAFF. Together with reference TRBV19 and TRBJ1-1, the CDR3 gives the full variable domain: DGGITQSPKYLFRKEGQNVTLSCEQNLNHDAMYWYRQDPGQGLRLIYYSQIVNDFQKGDIAEGYSVSREKKESFPLTVTSAQKNPTAFYLCASSINNPGRQGLGNTEAFFGQGTRLTVV.

The V call is TRBV4-3, the J call TRBJ1-1; 8 bases match TRBD1. CDR3 length: 15 residues. V shed 2 bases and J 5 bases; nucleotides not matched to a gene: 7. Germline V gives CDR1 LGHNA, CDR2 YSLEER. CDR3 amino acids: CASSQITGGQTEAFF. The CDR3 nucleotides are TGCGCCAGCAGCCAAATCACAGGGGGTCAAACTGAAGCTTTCTTT.

V usage is TRBV6-5 and J usage is TRBJ1-1, with D tentatively TRBD1 (5 bases). CDR3 size: 14 residues. Trimming removed 6 bases from V and 4 bases from J, with 15 bases in between. The germline gives CDR1 MNHEY, CDR2 SVGAGI. The CDR3 DNA reads TGTGCCAGCAGAGTACCCCGCGGGGGCACTGAAGCTTTCTTT. It codes for CASRVPRGGTEAFF.

The genes are TRBV6-6 and TRBJ2-1; D possibly corresponds to TRBD2 (6 bases). The CDR3 is made up of 14 amino acids. In germline, CDR1 is MNHNY, CDR2 SVGAGI (reference sequence). V gave up 4 bases and J gave up 3 bases, with 10 bases separating them. In DNA, the CDR3 is TGTGCCAGCAGTTGGTCGGGGGTCTACAATGAGCAGTTCTTC. Translating it yields CASSWSGVYNEQFF.

The chain is built from TRBV4-1 and TRBJ1-3; possible D gene TRBD1, 6 bases. The germline V gene has CDR1 MGHRA and CDR2 YSYEKL. The V end lost 3 bases, the J end lost 4 bases, and 16 bases lay between the germline ends. This CDR3 has 16 residues. The CDR3 region has the DNA TGCGCCAGCAGCCAGTATACAGGGAGCTCGGGAAACACCATATATTTT. Protein sequence: CASSQYTGSSGNTIYF.

This chain links TRBV6-5 with TRBJ1-3; 7 nucleotides match TRBD1. V lost 4 bases, J lost 0 bases, and 6 bases stayed unmatched. Germline values: CDR1 MNHEY, CDR2 SVGAGI. The CDR3 is 16 amino acids. CDR3 sequence reads: CASSLTGASSGNTIYF. In DNA form, the CDR3 reads TGTGCCAGCAGTTTAACAGGGGCCAGCTCTGGAAACACCATATATTTT.

This sequence joins TRBV11-2 and TRBJ1-3; 10 positions agree with TRBD1. Germline V lookup: CDR1 SGHAT, CDR2 FQNNGV. The V segment lost 3 bases and the J segment 2 bases; nucleotides outside the gene matches: 1. CDR3 length: 15 amino acids. DNA for the CDR3: TGTGCCAGCAGCTTTGGACAGGGGGCTGGAAACACCATATATTTT. As protein: CASSFGQGAGNTIYF.